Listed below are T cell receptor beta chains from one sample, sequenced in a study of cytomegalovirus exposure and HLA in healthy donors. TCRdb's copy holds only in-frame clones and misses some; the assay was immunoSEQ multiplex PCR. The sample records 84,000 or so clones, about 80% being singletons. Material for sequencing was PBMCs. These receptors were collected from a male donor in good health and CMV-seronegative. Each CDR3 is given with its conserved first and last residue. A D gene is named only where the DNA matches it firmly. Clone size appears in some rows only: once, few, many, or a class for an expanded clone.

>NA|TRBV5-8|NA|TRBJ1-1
CASRLDDSLNTEAFF
TGTGCCAGCAGATTGGATGACAGCCTGAACACTGAAGCTTTCTTT
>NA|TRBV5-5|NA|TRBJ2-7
CASSPPPKPFYEQYF
TGTGCCAGCAGCCCACCCCCAAAGCCCTTCTACGAGCAGTACTTC
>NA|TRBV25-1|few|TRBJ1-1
CASSYPNTEAFF
TGTGCCAGCAGCTACCCGAACACTGAAGCTTTCTTT
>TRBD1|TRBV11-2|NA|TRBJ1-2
CASSSDRGSNYGYTF
TGTGCCAGCAGCTCGGACAGGGGATCGAACTATGGCTACACCTTC
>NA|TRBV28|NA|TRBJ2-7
CASSYNEQYF
TGTGCCAGCAGTTATAACGAGCAGTACTTC
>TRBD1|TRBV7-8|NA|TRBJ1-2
CASSSRGIIDGYTF
TGTGCCAGCAGCTCCAGGGGGATCATAGATGGCTACACCTTC
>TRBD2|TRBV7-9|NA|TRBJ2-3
CASSRRGTSRVASTDTQYF
TGTGCCAGCAGCCGAAGGGGGACTAGCCGGGTGGCTAGCACAGATACGCAGTATTTT
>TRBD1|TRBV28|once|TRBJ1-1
CASTVVKRGQEAFF
TGTGCCAGCACCGTAGTTAAGAGGGGGCAAGAAGCTTTCTTT
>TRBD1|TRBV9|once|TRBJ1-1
CASSSSGGTGYVAFF
TGTGCCAGCAGCTCCAGCGGAGGGACAGGGTATGTAGCTTTCTTT
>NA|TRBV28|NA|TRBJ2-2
CASSFQGMNTGELFF
TGTGCCAGCAGTTTTCAGGGGATGAACACCGGGGAGCTGTTTTTT
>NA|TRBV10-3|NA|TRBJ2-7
CAISESAGGYEQYF
TGTGCCATCAGTGAGTCCGCAGGGGGGTACGAGCAGTACTTC
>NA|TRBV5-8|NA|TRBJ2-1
CASSLSGFNEQFF
TGTGCCAGCAGCTTGTCCGGGTTCAATGAGCAGTTCTTC
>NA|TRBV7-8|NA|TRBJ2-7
CATPAGGIYEQYF
TGTGCCACTCCGGCGGGCGGCATCTACGAGCAGTACTTC
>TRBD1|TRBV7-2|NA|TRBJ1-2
CASSYRQGSGYTF
TGTGCCAGCAGCTACCGACAGGGGAGCGGCTACACCTTC
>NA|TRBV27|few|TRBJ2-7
CASSFLPSPRSYEQYF
TGTGCCAGCAGTTTCTTACCCTCCCCCAGGTCCTACGAGCAGTACTTC
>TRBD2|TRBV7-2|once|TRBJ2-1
CASSLIAGVRNEQFF
TGTGCCAGCAGCTTAATAGCGGGAGTCAGGAATGAGCAGTTCTTC
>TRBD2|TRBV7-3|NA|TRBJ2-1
CASSFFSGGAEEQFF
TGTGCCAGCAGCTTCTTCAGCGGGGGGGCCGAAGAGCAGTTCTTC
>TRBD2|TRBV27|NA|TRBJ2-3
CASSHTSGNTDTQYF
TGTGCCAGCAGTCATACTAGCGGGAACACAGATACGCAGTATTTT
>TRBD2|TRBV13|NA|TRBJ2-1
CASSLGSGDYNEQFF
TGTGCCAGCAGCTTGGGAAGCGGGGACTACAATGAGCAGTTCTTC
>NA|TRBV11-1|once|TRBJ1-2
CASSPQTGYYGYTF
TGTGCCAGCAGCCCACAAACAGGGTACTATGGCTACACCTTC
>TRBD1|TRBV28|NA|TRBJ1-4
CASRLLTGYATNEKLFF
TGTGCCAGCAGACTATTGACAGGGTACGCAACTAATGAAAAACTGTTTTTT
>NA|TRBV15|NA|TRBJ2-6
CATNPSWGEPGANVLTF
TGTGCCACCAATCCCTCATGGGGGGAGCCCGGGGCCAACGTCCTGACTTTC
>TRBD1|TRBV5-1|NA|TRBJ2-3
CASSRDRAQDTQYF
TGCGCCAGCAGCAGGGACAGGGCGCAAGATACGCAGTATTTT
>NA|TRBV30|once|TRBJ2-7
CAWSGFPQGYEQYF
TGTGCCTGGAGTGGGTTCCCCCAGGGTTACGAGCAGTACTTC
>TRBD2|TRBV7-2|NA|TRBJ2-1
CASSLLSGGASNEQFF
TGTGCCAGCAGCTTACTCAGCGGGGGGGCGTCAAATGAGCAGTTCTTC
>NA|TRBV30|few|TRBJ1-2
CAWSYSRGDGYTF
TGTGCCTGGAGCTATTCCCGGGGGGATGGCTACACCTTC
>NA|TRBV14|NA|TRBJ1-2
CASSQDSSYGYTF
TGTGCCAGCAGCCAGGACAGTTCCTATGGCTACACCTTC
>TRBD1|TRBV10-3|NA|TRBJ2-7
CAISEPPGQDRYEQYF
TGTGCCATCAGTGAGCCCCCGGGACAGGACCGCTACGAGCAGTACTTC
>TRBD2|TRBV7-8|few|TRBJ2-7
CASSRLAGDSYYEQYF
TGTGCCAGCAGCCGACTAGCGGGAGACTCCTACTACGAGCAGTACTTC
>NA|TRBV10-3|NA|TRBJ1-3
CAISEGQISGNTIYF
TGTGCCATCAGCGAAGGACAGATCTCTGGAAACACCATATATTTT
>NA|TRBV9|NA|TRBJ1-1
CASSAHEAGYEAFF
TGTGCCAGCAGCGCTCACGAGGCCGGCTATGAAGCTTTCTTT
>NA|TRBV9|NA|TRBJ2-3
CATSPAGGSQGQYF
TGTGCCACCTCACCAGCGGGCGGGTCCCAGGGCCAGTATTTT
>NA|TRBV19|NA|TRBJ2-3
CATRREIGTDTQYF
TGTGCCACACGGAGAGAGATCGGCACAGATACGCAGTATTTT
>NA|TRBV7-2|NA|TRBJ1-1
CASSPIGGNTEAFF
TGTGCCAGCAGCCCTATAGGGGGGAACACTGAAGCTTTCTTT
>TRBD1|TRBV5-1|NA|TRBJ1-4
CASSLGMGQGARSEKLFF
TGCGCCAGCAGCTTGGGGATGGGACAGGGGGCGCGGTCCGAAAAACTGTTTTTT
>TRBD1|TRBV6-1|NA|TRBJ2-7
CASSPGDRGYYEQYF
TGTGCCAGCAGTCCAGGGGACAGAGGATACTACGAGCAGTACTTC
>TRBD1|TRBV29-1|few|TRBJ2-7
CSVVSRGGSEQYF
TGCAGCGTCGTATCCAGAGGGGGCAGCGAGCAGTACTTC
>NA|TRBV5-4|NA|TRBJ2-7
CASSLVSSYEQYF
TGTGCCAGCAGCTTGGTTAGCTCCTACGAGCAGTACTTC
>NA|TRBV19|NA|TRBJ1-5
CASSISGYSNQPQHF
TGTGCCAGTAGTATATCGGGATATAGCAATCAGCCCCAGCATTTT
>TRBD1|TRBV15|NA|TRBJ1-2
CATSNRQGALNGYTF
TGTGCCACCAGCAATAGACAGGGGGCCTTGAATGGCTACACCTTC
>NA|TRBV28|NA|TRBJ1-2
CASSIAGYGYTF
TGTGCCAGCAGTATAGCTGGCTATGGCTACACCTTC
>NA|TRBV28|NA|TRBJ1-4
CASSFAGVRTNEKLFF
TGTGCCAGCAGTTTTGCGGGTGTTAGAACTAATGAAAAACTGTTTTTT
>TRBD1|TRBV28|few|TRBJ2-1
CASSPRGTGGDNEQFF
TGTGCCAGCAGCCCGAGGGGGACAGGGGGAGACAATGAGCAGTTCTTC
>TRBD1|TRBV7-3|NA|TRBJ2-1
CASSLDRGSYNEQFF
TGTGCCAGCAGCTTAGACAGGGGCTCCTACAATGAGCAGTTCTTC
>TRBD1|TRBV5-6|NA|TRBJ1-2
CASIEGGSYGYTF
TGTGCCAGCATCGAAGGGGGCAGCTATGGCTACACCTTC